Listed below are T cell receptor beta chains from one sample, sequenced in a study of OX40 agonist ivuxolimab in advanced cancers. Clones were sequenced by immunoSEQ multiplex PCR, and TCRdb holds only the in-frame ones, with some missing. The sample consists of tens of thousands of clones, about 94% of them appearing once. This specimen was CD4+ or CD8+ T cells sorted from blood, taken in a trial of the OX40 agonist ivuxolimab. The receptor set was obtained from an adult with an advanced solid tumor such as melanoma, head and neck, liver or kidney cancer. CDR3s include the opening cysteine and the closing phenylalanine or tryptophan. A D gene is named only where the DNA matches it firmly. Only some rows state a clone size, as once, few, many or a class for expanded clones.

j_call | d_call | v_call | cdr3_length | clone_size | cdr3_nt | cdr3_aa
TRBJ1-5 | - | TRBV7-6 | 14 | - | TGTGCCAGCAGCTTAGGACAGAGCAATCAGCCCCAGCATTTT | CASSLGQSNQPQHF
TRBJ2-3 | TRBD1 | TRBV7-3 | 17 | - | TGTGCCAGCAGCTCTTCTGGACAGGGGGCTGGGACAGATACGCAGTATTTT | CASSSSGQGAGTDTQYF
TRBJ2-6 | - | TRBV19 | 18 | - | TGTGCCAGTAGTATTAATTACTCCCGGGGGACTGGGGCCAACGTCCTGACTTTC | CASSINYSRGTGANVLTF
TRBJ2-2 | - | TRBV2 | 14 | - | TGTGCCAGCAGTGAAAGCAGGCACGGAGGGGAGCTGTTTTTT | CASSESRHGGELFF
TRBJ1-3 | - | TRBV19 | 13 | - | TGTGCCAGTTTGGAAGGGTTAGGAAACACCATATATTTT | CASLEGLGNTIYF
TRBJ2-7 | TRBD1 | TRBV4-1 | 15 | - | TGCGCCAGCAGCCAAACCGGGACAGGGGTCTACGAGCAGTACTTC | CASSQTGTGVYEQYF
TRBJ1-1 | TRBD1 | TRBV2 | 13 | - | TGTGCCAGCAGAGGACAGGGGGGGACTGAAGCTTTCTTT | CASRGQGGTEAFF
TRBJ1-5 | - | TRBV19 | 14 | - | TGTGCCAGTAGTCATATCGGGTTAGATCAGCCCCAGCATTTT | CASSHIGLDQPQHF
TRBJ1-1 | - | TRBV27 | 14 | - | TGTGCCAGCACGTCCGTGGGGGGGAACACTGAAGCTTTCTTT | CASTSVGGNTEAFF
TRBJ1-1 | - | TRBV12-5 | 13 | - | TGTGCTAGTGGTTCCGACAGAAACACTGAAGCTTTCTTT | CASGSDRNTEAFF
TRBJ1-2 | - | TRBV27 | 14 | - | TGTGCCAGCAGTCTAAGCGGGGGCGACTATGGCTACACCTTC | CASSLSGGDYGYTF
TRBJ1-1 | TRBD1 | TRBV6-5 | 15 | - | TGTGCCAGCAGTTATTTGGGACAGGGGGCGCCTGAAGCTTTCTTT | CASSYLGQGAPEAFF
TRBJ2-1 | - | TRBV4-2 | 16 | - | TGTGCCAGCAGCCAAAGCCCAGGAGAACCTTACAATGAGCAGTTCTTC | CASSQSPGEPYNEQFF
TRBJ2-7 | - | TRBV15 | 17 | - | TGTGCCACCAGCAGAGAGGCCCTGGCTTCCGGCTCCTACGAGCAGTACTTC | CATSREALASGSYEQYF
TRBJ2-7 | TRBD1 | TRBV9 | 14 | - | TGTGCCAGCAGCGGGACAGGGGAAGGTTACGAGCAGTACTTC | CASSGTGEGYEQYF
TRBJ2-1 | TRBD2 | TRBV4-1 | 15 | - | TGCGCCAGCAGCCTCGGGACTAGCGGAAACAATGAGCAGTTCTTC | CASSLGTSGNNEQFF
TRBJ2-2 | - | TRBV28 | 13 | - | TGTGCCAGCAGTTTATACAGGTCCGGGGAGCTGTTTTTT | CASSLYRSGELFF
TRBJ2-3 | - | TRBV10-1 | 12 | - | TGCGCCAGCAGTGATCCCATGGATACGCAGTATTTT | CASSDPMDTQYF
TRBJ2-1 | - | TRBV6-6 | 13 | - | TGTGCCAGCAGGTGGGACCAAAACAATGAGCAGTTCTTC | CASRWDQNNEQFF
TRBJ2-2 | - | TRBV9 | 13 | - | TGTGCCAGCAGAGAGAAGAACACCGGGGAGCTGTTTTTT | CASREKNTGELFF
TRBJ1-1 | - | TRBV7-9 | 12 | - | TGTGCCAGCAGCTTTATAGGCACTGAAGCTTTCTTT | CASSFIGTEAFF
TRBJ2-7 | TRBD1 | TRBV14 | 13 | once | TGTGCCAGCAGCCAAGGAGGGACAGGGTCCCAGTACTTC | CASSQGGTGSQYF
TRBJ2-2 | TRBD1 | TRBV5-6 | 16 | - | TGTGCCAGCAGCCTAACCAGGACAGGGAGGACCGGGGAGCTGTTTTTT | CASSLTRTGRTGELFF
TRBJ1-6 | - | TRBV28 | 17 | - | TGTGCCAGCAGTCCTCAGGACAGCTCCTCCTATAATTCACCCCTCCACTTT | CASSPQDSSSYNSPLHF
TRBJ2-1 | - | TRBV5-6 | 13 | - | TGTGCCAGCAGATGTGTACCGGTCTATGAGCAGTTCTTC | CASRCVPVYEQFF
TRBJ2-7 | - | TRBV30 | 13 | - | TGTGCCTGGAGTGTAGGACAGATCTACGAGCAGTACTTC | CAWSVGQIYEQYF
TRBJ2-1 | - | TRBV5-1 | 12 | - | TGCGCCAGCAGCTTCAAATCCGATGAGCAGTTCTTC | CASSFKSDEQFF
TRBJ2-7 | - | TRBV7-4 | 14 | - | TGTGCCAGCAGCGCTCACGGTGTTCTCTACGAGCAGTACTTC | CASSAHGVLYEQYF
TRBJ2-5 | - | TRBV28 | 14 | - | TGTGCCAGCAGTGCCCTTAATGTCGTGGAGACCCAGTACTTC | CASSALNVVETQYF
TRBJ1-1 | TRBD1 | TRBV27 | 15 | - | TGTGCCAGCAGTTTATCCCAGGGGGCAGGCACTGAAGCTTTCTTT | CASSLSQGAGTEAFF
TRBJ1-2 | TRBD1 | TRBV19 | 14 | - | TGTGCCAGTAGTCCGACAGGGGGAGTCTATGGCTACACCTTC | CASSPTGGVYGYTF
TRBJ1-2 | TRBD1 | TRBV5-6 | 15 | - | TGTGCCAGCAGCGTGACAGGGGCCCGAAACTATGGCTACACCTTC | CASSVTGARNYGYTF
TRBJ2-3 | - | TRBV27 | 13 | - | TGTGCCAGCAGTTCGGACCTACGGTATACGCAGTATTTT | CASSSDLRYTQYF
TRBJ2-2 | - | TRBV15 | 15 | - | TGTGCCACCAGCAGAGAGGGAACGGCAGGCGGGGAGCTGTTTTTT | CATSREGTAGGELFF
TRBJ2-1 | - | TRBV7-2 | 15 | - | TGTGCCAGCAGCTTAGATTGGGGGCGAATTAATGAGCAGTTCTTC | CASSLDWGRINEQFF